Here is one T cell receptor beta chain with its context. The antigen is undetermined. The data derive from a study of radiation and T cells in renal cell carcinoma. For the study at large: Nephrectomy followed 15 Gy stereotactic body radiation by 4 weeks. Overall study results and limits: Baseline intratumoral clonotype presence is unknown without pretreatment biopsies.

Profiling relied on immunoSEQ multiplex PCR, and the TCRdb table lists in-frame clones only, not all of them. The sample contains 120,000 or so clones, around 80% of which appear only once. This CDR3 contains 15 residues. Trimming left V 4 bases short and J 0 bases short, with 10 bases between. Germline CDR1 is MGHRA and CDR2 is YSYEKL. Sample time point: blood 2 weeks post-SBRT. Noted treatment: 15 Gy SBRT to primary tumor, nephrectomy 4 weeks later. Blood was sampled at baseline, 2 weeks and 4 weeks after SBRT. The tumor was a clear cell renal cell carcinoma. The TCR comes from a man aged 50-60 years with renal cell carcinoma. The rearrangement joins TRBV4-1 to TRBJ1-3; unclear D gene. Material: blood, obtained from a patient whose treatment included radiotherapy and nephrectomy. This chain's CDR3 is CASSPGLVSGNTIYF. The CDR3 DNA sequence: TGCGCCAGCAGCCCAGGACTCGTCTCTGGAAACACCATATATTTT.